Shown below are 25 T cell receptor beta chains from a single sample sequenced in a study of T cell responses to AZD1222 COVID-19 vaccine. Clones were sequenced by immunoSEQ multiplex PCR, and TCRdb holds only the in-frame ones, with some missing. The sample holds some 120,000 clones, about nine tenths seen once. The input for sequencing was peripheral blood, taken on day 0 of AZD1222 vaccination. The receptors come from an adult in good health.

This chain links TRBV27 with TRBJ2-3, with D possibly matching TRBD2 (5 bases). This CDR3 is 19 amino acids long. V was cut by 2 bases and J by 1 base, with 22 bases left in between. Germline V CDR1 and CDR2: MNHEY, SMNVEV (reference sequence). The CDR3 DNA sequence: TGTGCCAGCAGTTTAAACAGAGGGATGAACTTTGCTGGCACAGATACGCAGTATTTT. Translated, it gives CASSLNRGMNFAGTDTQYF.

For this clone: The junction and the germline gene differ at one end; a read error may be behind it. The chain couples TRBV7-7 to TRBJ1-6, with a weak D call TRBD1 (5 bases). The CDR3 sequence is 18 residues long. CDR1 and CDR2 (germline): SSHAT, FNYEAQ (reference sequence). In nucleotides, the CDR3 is TGTGCTAGCAGCTTATGTTTCAAATCGGGGCCCCGCCATTCACCCCTCCACTTT. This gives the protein CASSLCFKSGPRHSPLHF.

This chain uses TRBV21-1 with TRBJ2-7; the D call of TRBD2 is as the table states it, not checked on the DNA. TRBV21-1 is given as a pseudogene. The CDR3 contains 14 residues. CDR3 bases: TGTGCCAGCAGCAAACAGGGAGGGACCTACGAGCAGTACTTC. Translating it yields CASSKQGGTYEQYF.

CDR3 sequence (DNA): TGTGCCAGTAGTATACATTACAATGAGCAGTTCTTC. Encoded protein: CASSIHYNEQFF. This chain connects TRBV19 to TRBJ2-1, with D unresolved. This CDR3 is built from 12 residues. V lost 2 bases and J 4 bases, leaving 3 bases between the germline ends. Germline assignment: CDR1 LNHDA and CDR2 SQIVND (reference sequence).

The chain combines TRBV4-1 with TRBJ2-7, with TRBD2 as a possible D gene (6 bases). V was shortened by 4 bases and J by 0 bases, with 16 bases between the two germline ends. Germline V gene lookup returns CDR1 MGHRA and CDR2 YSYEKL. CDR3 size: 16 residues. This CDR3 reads CASSPIGLGGSYEQYF. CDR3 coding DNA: TGCGCCAGCAGCCCTATCGGACTGGGGGGCTCCTACGAGCAGTACTTC.

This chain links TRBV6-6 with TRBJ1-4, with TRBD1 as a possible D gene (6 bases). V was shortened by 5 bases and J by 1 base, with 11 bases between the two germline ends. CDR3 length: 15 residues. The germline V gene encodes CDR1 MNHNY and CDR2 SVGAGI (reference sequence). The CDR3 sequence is CASSARGLTNEKLFF. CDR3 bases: TGTGCCAGCAGTGCCAGGGGCCTAACTAATGAAAAACTGTTTTTT.

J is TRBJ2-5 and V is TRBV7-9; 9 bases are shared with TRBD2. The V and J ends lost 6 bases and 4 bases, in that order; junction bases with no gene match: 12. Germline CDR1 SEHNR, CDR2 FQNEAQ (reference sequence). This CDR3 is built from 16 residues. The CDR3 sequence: CASSSLAGGPGETQYF. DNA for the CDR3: TGTGCCAGCAGTTCACTGGCGGGAGGGCCGGGAGAGACCCAGTACTTC.

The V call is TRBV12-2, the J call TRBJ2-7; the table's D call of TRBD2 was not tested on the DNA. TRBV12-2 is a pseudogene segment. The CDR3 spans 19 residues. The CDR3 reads CASRFAPLAGGGRSYEQYF. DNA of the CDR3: TGTGCAAGTCGCTTCGCTCCCCTAGCGGGAGGGGGAAGATCCTACGAGCAGTACTTC.

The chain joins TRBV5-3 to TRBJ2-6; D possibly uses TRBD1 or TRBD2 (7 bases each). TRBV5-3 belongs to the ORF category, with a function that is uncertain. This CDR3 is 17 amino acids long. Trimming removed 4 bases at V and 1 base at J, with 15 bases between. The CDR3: CARSQGEGRSGANVLTF. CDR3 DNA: TGTGCCAGAAGCCAGGGGGAGGGCAGGTCTGGGGCCAACGTCCTGACTTTC.

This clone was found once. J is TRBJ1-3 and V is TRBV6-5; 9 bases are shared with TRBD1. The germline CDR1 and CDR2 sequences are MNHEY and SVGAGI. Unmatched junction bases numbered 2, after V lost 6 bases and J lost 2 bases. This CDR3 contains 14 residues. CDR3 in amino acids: CASRTGGTGNTIYF. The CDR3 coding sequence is TGTGCCAGCAGAACAGGGGGCACTGGAAACACCATATATTTT.

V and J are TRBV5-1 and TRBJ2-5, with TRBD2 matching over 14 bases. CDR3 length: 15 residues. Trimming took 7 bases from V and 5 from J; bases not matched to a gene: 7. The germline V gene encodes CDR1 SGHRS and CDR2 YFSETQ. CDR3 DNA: TGCGCCAGCGTGGGACTAGCGGGAGTCCAGGAGACCCAGTACTTC. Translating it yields CASVGLAGVQETQYF.

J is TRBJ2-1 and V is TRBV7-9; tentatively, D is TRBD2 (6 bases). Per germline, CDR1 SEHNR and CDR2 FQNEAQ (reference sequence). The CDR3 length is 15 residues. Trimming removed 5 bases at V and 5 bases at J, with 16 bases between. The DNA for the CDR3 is TGTGCCAGCAGCCGGCGCGGGAATGAAAACAATGAGCAGTTCTTC. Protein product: CASSRRGNENNEQFF.

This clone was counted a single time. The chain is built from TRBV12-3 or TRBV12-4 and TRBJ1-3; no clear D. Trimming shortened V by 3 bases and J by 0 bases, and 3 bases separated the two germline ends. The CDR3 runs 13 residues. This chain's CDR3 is CASSFFSGNTIYF. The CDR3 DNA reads TGTGCCAGCAGTTTCTTCTCTGGAAACACCATATATTTT.

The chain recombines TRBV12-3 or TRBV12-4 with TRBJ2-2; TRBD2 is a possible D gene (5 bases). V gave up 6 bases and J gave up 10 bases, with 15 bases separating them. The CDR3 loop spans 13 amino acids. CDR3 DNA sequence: TGTGCCAGCAGACCCGGAGGTGGATTGGAGCTGTTTTTT. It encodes CASRPGGGLELFF.

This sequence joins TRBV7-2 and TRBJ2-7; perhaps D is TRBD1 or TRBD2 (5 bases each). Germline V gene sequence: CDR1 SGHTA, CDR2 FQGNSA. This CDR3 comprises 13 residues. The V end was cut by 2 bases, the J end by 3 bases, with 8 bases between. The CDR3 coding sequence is TGTGCCAGCAGCTTATTGGGGGACTACGAGCAGTACTTC. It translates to CASSLLGDYEQYF.

CDR3 protein: CASSRYLGLARETQYF. The CDR3 bases are TGTGCCAGCAGCCGCTACCTCGGACTAGCGCGGGAGACCCAGTACTTC. The genes are TRBV5-6 and TRBJ2-5; 9 bases match TRBD2. The germline V gene encodes CDR1 SGHDT and CDR2 YYEEEE. The V gene end was trimmed by 4 bases and the J gene end by 5 bases; junction bases not matched to a gene: 12. This CDR3 is 16 amino acids long. The whole variable domain, filled in from reference TRBV5-6 and TRBJ2-5, reads DAGVTQSPTHLIKTRGQQVTLRCSPKSGHDTVSWYQQALGQGPQFIFQYYEEEERQRGNFPDRFSGHQFPNYSSELNVNALLLGDSALYLCASSRYLGLARETQYFGPGTRLLVL.

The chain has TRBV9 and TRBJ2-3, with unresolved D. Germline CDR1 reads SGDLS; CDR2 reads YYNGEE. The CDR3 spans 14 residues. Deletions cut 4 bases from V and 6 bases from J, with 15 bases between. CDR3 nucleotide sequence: TGTGCCAGCAGCCCAGAATTCAACGGGGATACGCAGTATTTT. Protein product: CASSPEFNGDTQYF.

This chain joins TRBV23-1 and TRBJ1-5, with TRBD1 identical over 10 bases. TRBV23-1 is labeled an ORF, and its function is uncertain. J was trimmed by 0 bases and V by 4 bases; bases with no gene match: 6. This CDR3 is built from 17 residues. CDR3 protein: CASSRTGTGDSNQPQHF. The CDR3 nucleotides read TGCGCCAGCAGTCGGACCGGGACAGGGGATAGCAATCAGCCCCAGCATTTT.

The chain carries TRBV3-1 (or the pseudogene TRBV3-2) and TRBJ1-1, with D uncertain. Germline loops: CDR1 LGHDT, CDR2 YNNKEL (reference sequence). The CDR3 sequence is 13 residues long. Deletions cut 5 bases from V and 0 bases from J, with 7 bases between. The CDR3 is CASSDQLNTEAFF. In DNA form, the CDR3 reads TGTGCCAGCAGCGATCAGCTGAACACTGAAGCTTTCTTT.

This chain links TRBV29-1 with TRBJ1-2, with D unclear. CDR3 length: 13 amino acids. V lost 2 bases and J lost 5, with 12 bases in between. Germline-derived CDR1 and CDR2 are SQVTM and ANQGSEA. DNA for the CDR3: TGCAGCGTTGAACCGGCAGAAAGATATGGCTACACCTTC. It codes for CSVEPAERYGYTF.

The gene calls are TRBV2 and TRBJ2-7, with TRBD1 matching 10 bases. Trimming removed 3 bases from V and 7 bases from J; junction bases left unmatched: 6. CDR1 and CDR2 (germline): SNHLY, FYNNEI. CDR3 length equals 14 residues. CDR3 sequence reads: CASSEGQGRVEQYF. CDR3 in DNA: TGTGCCAGCAGTGAGGGACAGGGGAGGGTTGAGCAGTACTTC.

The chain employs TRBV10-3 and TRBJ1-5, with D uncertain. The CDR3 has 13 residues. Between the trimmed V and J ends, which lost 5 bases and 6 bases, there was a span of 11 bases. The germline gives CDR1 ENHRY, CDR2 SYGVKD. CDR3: CAISLNPGQPQHF. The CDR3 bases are TGTGCCATCAGTTTGAACCCGGGTCAGCCCCAGCATTTT.

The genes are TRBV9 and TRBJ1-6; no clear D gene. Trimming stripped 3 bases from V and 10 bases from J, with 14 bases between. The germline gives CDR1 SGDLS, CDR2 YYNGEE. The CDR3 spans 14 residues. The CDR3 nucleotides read TGTGCCAGCAGCGCTCACAAGCAAGGATCACCCCTCCACTTT. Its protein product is CASSAHKQGSPLHF.

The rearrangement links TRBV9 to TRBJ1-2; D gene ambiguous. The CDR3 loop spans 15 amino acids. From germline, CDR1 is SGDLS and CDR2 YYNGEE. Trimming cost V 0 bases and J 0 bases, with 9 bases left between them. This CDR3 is CASSVGGASNYGYTF. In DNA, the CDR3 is TGTGCCAGCAGCGTAGGTGGCGCATCTAACTATGGCTACACCTTC.

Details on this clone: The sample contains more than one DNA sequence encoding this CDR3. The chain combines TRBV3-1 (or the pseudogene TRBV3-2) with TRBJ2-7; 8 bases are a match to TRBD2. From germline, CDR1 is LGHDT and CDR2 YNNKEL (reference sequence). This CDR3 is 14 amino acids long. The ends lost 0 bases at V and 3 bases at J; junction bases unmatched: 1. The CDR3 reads CASSQDGGGYEQYF. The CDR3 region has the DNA TGTGCCAGCAGCCAAGACGGGGGGGGCTACGAGCAGTACTTC.